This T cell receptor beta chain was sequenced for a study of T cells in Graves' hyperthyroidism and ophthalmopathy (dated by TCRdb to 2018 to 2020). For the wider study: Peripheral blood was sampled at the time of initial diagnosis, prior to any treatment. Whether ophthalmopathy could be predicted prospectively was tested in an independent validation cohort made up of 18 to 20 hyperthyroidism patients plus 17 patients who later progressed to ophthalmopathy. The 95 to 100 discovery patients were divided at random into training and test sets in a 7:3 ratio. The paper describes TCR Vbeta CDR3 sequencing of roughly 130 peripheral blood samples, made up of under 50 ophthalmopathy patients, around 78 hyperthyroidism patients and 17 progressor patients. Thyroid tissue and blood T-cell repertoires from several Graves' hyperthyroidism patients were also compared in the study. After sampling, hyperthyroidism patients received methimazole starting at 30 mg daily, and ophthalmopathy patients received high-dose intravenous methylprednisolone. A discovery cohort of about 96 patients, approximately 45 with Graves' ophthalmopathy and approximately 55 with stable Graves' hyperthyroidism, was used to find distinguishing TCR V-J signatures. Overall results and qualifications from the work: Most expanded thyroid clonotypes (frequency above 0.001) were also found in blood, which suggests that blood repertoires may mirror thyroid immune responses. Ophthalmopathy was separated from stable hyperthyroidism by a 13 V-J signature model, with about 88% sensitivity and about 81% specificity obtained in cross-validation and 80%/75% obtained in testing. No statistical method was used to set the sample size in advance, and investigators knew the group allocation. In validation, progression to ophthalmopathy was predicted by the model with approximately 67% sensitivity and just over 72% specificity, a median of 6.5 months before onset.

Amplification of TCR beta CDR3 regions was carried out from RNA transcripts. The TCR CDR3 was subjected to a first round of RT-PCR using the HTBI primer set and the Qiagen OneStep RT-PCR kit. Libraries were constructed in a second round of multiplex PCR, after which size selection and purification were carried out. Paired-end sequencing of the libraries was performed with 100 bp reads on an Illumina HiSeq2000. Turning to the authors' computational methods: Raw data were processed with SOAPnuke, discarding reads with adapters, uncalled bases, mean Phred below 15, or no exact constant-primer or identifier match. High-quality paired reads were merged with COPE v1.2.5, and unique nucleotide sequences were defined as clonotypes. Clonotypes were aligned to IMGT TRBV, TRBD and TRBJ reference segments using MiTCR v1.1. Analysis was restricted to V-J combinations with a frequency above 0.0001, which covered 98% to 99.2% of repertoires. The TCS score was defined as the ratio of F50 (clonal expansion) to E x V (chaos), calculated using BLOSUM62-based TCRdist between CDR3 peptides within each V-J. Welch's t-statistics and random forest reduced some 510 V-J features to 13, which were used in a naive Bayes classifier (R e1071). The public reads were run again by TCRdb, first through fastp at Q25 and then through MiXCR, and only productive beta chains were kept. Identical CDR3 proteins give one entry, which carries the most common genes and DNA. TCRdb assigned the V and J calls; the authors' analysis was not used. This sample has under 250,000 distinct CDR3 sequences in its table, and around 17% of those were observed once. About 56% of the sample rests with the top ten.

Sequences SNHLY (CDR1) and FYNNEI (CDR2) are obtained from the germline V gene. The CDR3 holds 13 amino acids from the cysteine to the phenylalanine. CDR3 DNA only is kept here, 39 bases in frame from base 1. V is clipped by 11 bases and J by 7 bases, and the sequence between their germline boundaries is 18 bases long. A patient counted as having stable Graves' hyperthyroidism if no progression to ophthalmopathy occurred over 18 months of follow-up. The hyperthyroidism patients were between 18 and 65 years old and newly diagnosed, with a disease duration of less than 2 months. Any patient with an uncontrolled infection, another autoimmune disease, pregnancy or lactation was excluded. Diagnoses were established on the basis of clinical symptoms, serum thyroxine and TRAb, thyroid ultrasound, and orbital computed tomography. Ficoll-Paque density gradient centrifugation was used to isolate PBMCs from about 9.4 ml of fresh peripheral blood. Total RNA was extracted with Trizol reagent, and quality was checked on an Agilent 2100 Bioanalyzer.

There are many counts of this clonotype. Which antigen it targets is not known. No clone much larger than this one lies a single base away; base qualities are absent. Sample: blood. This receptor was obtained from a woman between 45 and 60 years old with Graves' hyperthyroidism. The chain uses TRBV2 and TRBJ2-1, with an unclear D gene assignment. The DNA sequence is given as TGTGCCTCCAGCCCCGAGAGTGGAAATGAGCAGTTCTTC. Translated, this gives CASSPESGNEQFF.